The 12 T cell receptor beta chains below come from one sample, sequenced in a study of control samples from healthy donors and cancer patients. Data came from immunoSEQ multiplex PCR; TCRdb stores just in-frame clones and leaves some out. The sample includes about 190,000 clones, approximately 90% of them seen just once. Material for sequencing was blood. These receptors were collected from a man aged 30-40 years in good health.

The chain carries TRBV28 and TRBJ2-5; D possibly uses TRBD1 or TRBD2 (6 bases each). V lost 3 bases and J lost 4, with 12 bases in between. The CDR3 is 14 residues long. Germline V gene lookup returns CDR1 MDHEN and CDR2 SYDVKM. The CDR3 DNA follows: TGTGCCAGCAGTTTGGGGGGCAGGCGAGAGACCCAGTACTTC. Translation gives CASSLGGRRETQYF.

The CDR3, as DNA: TGTGCCAGCAAGGACTCATTCTACGAGCAGTACTTC. Residues: CASKDSFYEQYF. The genes are TRBV6-6 and TRBJ2-7, with D perhaps TRBD2 (5 bases). There are 12 residues in the CDR3. V lost 7 bases and J 3 bases, leaving 10 bases between the germline ends. Germline CDR1 MNHNY, CDR2 SVGAGI (reference sequence).

This sequence joins TRBV10-1 and TRBJ1-1, with TRBD1 identical over 7 bases. After removal of 9 bases from V and 1 base from J, the junction contained 2 bases not matched to a gene. The CDR3 totals 12 residues. Looked up from germline, CDR1 is WNHNN and CDR2 is SYGVQD (reference sequence). CDR3 DNA: TGCGCCAGAGGGGACAGGAACACTGAAGCTTTCTTT. Translation: CARGDRNTEAFF.

The rearrangement joins TRBV2 to TRBJ1-2; the D is unclear. Trimming left V 1 base short and J 4 bases short, with 10 bases between. CDR1 is SNHLY, CDR2 FYNNEI, per germline. This CDR3 has 14 amino acids. The CDR3 nucleotides are TGTGCCAGCAGTGAAGAGGTGGGAGGCTATGGCTACACCTTC. Its protein is CASSEEVGGYGYTF.

The chain is built from TRBV19 and TRBJ2-2; D unclear. Per the germline V gene, CDR1 is LNHDA and CDR2 is SQIVND (reference sequence). The CDR3 is 13 residues long. V shed 3 bases and J shed 2 bases, with 4 bases lying between them. CDR3 protein: CASSMSNTGELFF. As DNA, the CDR3 is TGTGCCAGTAGTATGTCCAACACCGGGGAGCTGTTTTTT.

Here the CDR3 DNA reads TGTGCCAGCAGCTTAATGGTCGCCGGGAACAATGAGCAGTTCTTC. It encodes CASSLMVAGNNEQFF. The rearrangement links TRBV7-2 to TRBJ2-1, with D possibly matching TRBD2 (5 bases). CDR3 length equals 15 residues. V lost 2 bases and J lost 5, with 13 bases in between. Germline-derived CDR1 and CDR2 are SGHTA and FQGNSA.

Comments on this clone: The sample holds other DNA sequences that translate to the same CDR3. The chain is built from TRBV21-1 and TRBJ1-2; the table's D gene call, TRBD1, was not cross checked with the DNA. TRBV21-1 counts as a pseudogene. This CDR3 spans 17 amino acids. The CDR3 here is CASSILGSSLKGHGYTF. The DNA of the CDR3 is TGTGCCAGCAGCATTTTGGGCAGCTCTCTCAAGGGGCATGGCTACACCTTC.

CDR3 coding DNA: TGTGCCTGGGACCAAGGGACAGCGCGGGAGCAGTACTTC. Translated, it gives CAWDQGTAREQYF. V gene TRBV30 combines with J gene TRBJ2-7; TRBD1 agrees at 7 bases. V dropped 5 bases and J dropped 7; count of bases not matched to a gene: 11. Per the germline V gene, CDR1 is GTSNPN and CDR2 is SVGIG (reference sequence). CDR3 length: 13 amino acids. Full variable domain (outside the CDR3, taken from reference TRBV30 and TRBJ2-7): SQTIHQWPATLVQPVGSPLSLECTVEGTSNPNLYWYRQAAGRGLQLLFYSVGIGQISSEVPQNLSASRPQDRQFILSSKKLLLSDSGFYLCAWDQGTAREQYFGPGTRLTVT.

This clone appeared once. The rearrangement links TRBV6-1 to TRBJ1-2, with 8 nucleotides matching TRBD1. CDR1 MNHNS and CDR2 SASEGT come from the germline V gene. This CDR3 contains 15 residues. Losses at the gene ends were 0 bases for V and 5 bases for J; bases not matched to a gene: 5. The CDR3 region is CASSEAGTGWYGYTF. As DNA, the CDR3 is TGTGCCAGCAGTGAAGCGGGGACAGGCTGGTATGGCTACACCTTC.

The chain carries TRBV5-6 and TRBJ2-3; weak D call: TRBD2 (6 bases). The V and J ends lost 4 bases and 0 bases respectively, with 12 bases between them. This CDR3 spans 15 amino acids. CDR1 is SGHDT and CDR2 is YYEEEE in the germline V gene. The CDR3 DNA is TGTGCCAGCAGCGCTGGACTATCTAGCACAGATACGCAGTATTTT. Translating gives CASSAGLSSTDTQYF.

This clone was picked up one time. The chain uses TRBV20-1 and TRBJ1-2; D might be TRBD1 (5 bases). This CDR3 contains 14 residues. Trimming pared 3 bases from V and 2 bases from J, leaving 13 bases between. Germline-derived CDR1 and CDR2 are DFQATT and SNEGSKA (reference sequence). CDR3 in amino acids: CSASFRAGNYGYTF. The DNA for the CDR3 is TGCAGTGCTAGTTTCCGGGCAGGGAACTATGGCTACACCTTC.

This chain links TRBV6-2 or TRBV6-3 with TRBJ2-3; D is perhaps TRBD2 (7 bases). The CDR3 length is 14 residues. Trimming stripped 0 bases from V and 6 bases from J, with 10 bases between. Germline loops: CDR1 MNHEY, CDR2 SVGEGT. CDR3 sequence: CASSYSGGRDTQYF. The CDR3 DNA sequence: TGTGCCAGCAGTTACTCGGGGGGGCGTGATACGCAGTATTTT.